The next 7 T cell receptor beta chains were all read from a single sample in a study of T cell responses to AZD1222 COVID-19 vaccine. TCRdb keeps only in-frame clones here, not all; method: immunoSEQ multiplex PCR. The sample records about 86,000 clones, roughly 90% being singletons. Sequenced material: peripheral blood, taken 28 days after the second AZD1222 dose. The receptors were gathered from an adult who received the AZD1222 COVID-19 vaccine.

As for this clone: Other DNA sequences in this sample translate to the same CDR3. The rearrangement uses TRBV5-1 and TRBJ2-7; 11 bases map to TRBD1. The germline V gene encodes CDR1 SGHRS and CDR2 YFSETQ. This CDR3 is 16 amino acids long. The junction had 3 bases not matched to a gene; V was cut back by 0 bases and J by 1 base. The CDR3 sequence: CASSLEGQGVSYEQYF. In nucleotides, the CDR3 is TGCGCCAGCAGCTTGGAGGGACAGGGGGTTTCCTACGAGCAGTACTTC.

This chain links TRBV29-1 with TRBJ1-2; 8 nucleotides agree with TRBD1. V trimming: 1 base; J trimming: 2 bases; junction bases outside the gene matches: 21. In germline, CDR1 is SQVTM, CDR2 ANQGSEA. The CDR3 spans 20 residues. DNA of the CDR3: TGCAGCGTTGAAGCGCAATACTACCTAGCGAGGACAGGGCTGAACTATGGCTACACCTTC. Amino acids: CSVEAQYYLARTGLNYGYTF.

V usage is TRBV24-1 and J usage is TRBJ2-7; D is undetermined. CDR3 size: 14 residues. Trimming shortened V by 11 bases and J by 2 bases, and 18 bases separated the two germline ends. Germline CDR1 reads KGHDR; CDR2 reads SFDVKD. The CDR3 region is CAIGRRHPAYEQYV. The CDR3 DNA sequence: TGTGCCATAGGACGCAGACACCCCGCCTACGAGCAGTACGTC.

The V and J genes are TRBV4-1 and TRBJ2-5; 9 bases align to TRBD2. This CDR3 comprises 17 residues. Germline V lookup: CDR1 MGHRA, CDR2 YSYEKL. V shed 4 bases and J 1 base; nucleotides not matched to a gene: 10. CDR3 protein: CASSRDSLAGLQETQYF. DNA of the CDR3: TGCGCCAGCAGCCGAGATTCCCTAGCGGGGCTCCAAGAGACCCAGTACTTC.

V usage is TRBV7-9 and J usage is TRBJ2-1; TRBD2 might be the D (5 bases). The CDR3 covers 15 residues. Trimming took 4 bases from V and 9 from J, leaving 19 bases between them. Germline V gene sequence: CDR1 SEHNR, CDR2 FQNEAQ (reference sequence). DNA of the CDR3: TGTGCCAGCAGCTCCCCTCGATCCCTACGGGGTGAGCAGTTCTTC. Translation: CASSSPRSLRGEQFF.

This clone was seen just once. V is TRBV30 and J is TRBJ2-3, with D uncertain. The germline gives CDR1 GTSNPN, CDR2 SVGIG (reference sequence). Trimming pared 0 bases from V and 2 bases from J, leaving 12 bases between. CDR3 length: 15 residues. The CDR3 here is CAWSVSADPTDTQYF. CDR3 bases: TGTGCCTGGAGTGTGTCTGCGGACCCCACAGATACGCAGTATTTT.

The V gene is TRBV24-1, the J gene TRBJ2-7; weak D call: TRBD1 (5 bases). CDR1 is KGHDR, CDR2 SFDVKD, per germline. The length of the CDR3 is 13 residues. V gave up 9 bases and J gave up 6 bases, with 17 bases separating them. The CDR3 DNA follows: TGTGCCACCGGGCCAGGGCTTGGCCGCGAGCAGTACTTC. Its translation: CATGPGLGREQYF.